Described below is a single TCR beta chain sequence and its context. This entry belongs to a study of shared clonotypes between healthy human individuals. The CDR3 loop spans 14 amino acids. Germline-derived CDR1 and CDR2 are SGHVS and FNYEAQ. V dropped 4 bases and J dropped 6 bases, with 16 bases sitting between them. Template for every sorted-subset replicate PCR totaled around 200 ng DNA, 25,000 to 35,000 T cell genomes. TCRdb's table, derived via immunoSEQ multiplex PCR, lists solely in-frame clones and lacks some. Among millions of clones, 95% were seen once, and the ten largest hold 0.1% to 0.15%.

Sequenced input: naive CD4+ T cells sorted from blood. Subset given: CD45RA+ positively selected. The chain combines TRBV7-6 with TRBJ2-7; a weak D match, TRBD1 (5 bases). The receptor's source is a man aged 18 to 30 in good health. The CDR3 nucleotides read TGTGCCAGCAGCTCTAGGACAACGCCCTTCGAGCAGTACTTC. Its protein is CASSSRTTPFEQYF. The whole variable domain, remainder taken from reference TRBV7-6 and TRBJ2-7, is GAGVSQSPRYKVTKRGQDVALRCDPISGHVSLYWYRQALGQGPEFLTYFNYEAQQDKSGLPNDRFSAERPEGSISTLTIQRTEQRDSAMYRCASSSRTTPFEQYFGPGTRLTVT.